This T cell receptor beta chain was found in a study of blood T cell repertoires in COVID-19. Looking at the study overall: The analysed material was cDNA or gDNA that came from T cells, B-cell-depleted T cells, or PBMCs.

Source study methods: How many nucleated cells were present was estimated from reference gene primer amplification. Measured with immunoSEQ multiplex PCR; TCRdb has only the in-frame clones, and not every one. V and J calls and clone size come straight from that table; D and trimming were deduced from the DNA. Among about 42,000 clones listed, more than 80% were seen once. Trimming took 3 bases from V and 0 from J; bases not matched to a gene: 6. The CDR3 is made up of 15 amino acids. CDR1 and CDR2 from the germline V gene are SQVTM and ANQGSEA. The chain carries TRBV29-1 and TRBJ2-5; TRBD2 matches 8 bases. The sequence was obtained from a man between 25 and 39 years old with active or convalescent COVID-19. Source material: peripheral blood. Here the CDR3 reads CSVDTSGQYQETQYF. In DNA form, the CDR3 reads TGCAGCGTTGATACTAGCGGACAGTACCAAGAGACCCAGTACTTC.